This T cell receptor (beta chain) comes out of a study of cytomegalovirus exposure and HLA in healthy donors. Regarding the study as a whole: There were several of the most significant clusters that appeared linked to common viral pathogens in a later analysis.

It was with 60 Vbeta and 13 Jbeta primers that the PCR ran. Using immunoSEQ multiplex PCR, the repertoire was profiled, and TCRdb retains in-frame clones only, with some absent. The sample lists about 92,000 clones; roughly 81% were seen once. Per germline, CDR1 ENHRY and CDR2 SYGVKD. The CDR3 runs 13 residues. Trimming pared 7 bases from V and 4 bases from J, leaving 11 bases between. This clone was counted between two and nine times. Its antigen is not identified. Sequenced: PBMCs. The rearrangement joins TRBV10-3 to TRBJ1-3; the D gene is possibly TRBD1 (6 bases). The source of this sequence is a woman aged 18-29 years in good health and CMV-seropositive. The CDR3, as DNA: TGTGCCATCACCAGGACAGAAGGAAACACCATATATTTT. Residues: CAITRTEGNTIYF.